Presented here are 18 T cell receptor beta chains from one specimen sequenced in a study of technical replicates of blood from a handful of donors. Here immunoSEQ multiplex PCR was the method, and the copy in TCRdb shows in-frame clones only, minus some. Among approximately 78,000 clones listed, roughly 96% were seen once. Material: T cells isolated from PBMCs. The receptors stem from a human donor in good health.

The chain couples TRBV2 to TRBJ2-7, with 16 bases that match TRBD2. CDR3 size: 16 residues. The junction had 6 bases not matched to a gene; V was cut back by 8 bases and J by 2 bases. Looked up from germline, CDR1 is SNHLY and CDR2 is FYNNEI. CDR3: CASLGTSGGETYEQYF. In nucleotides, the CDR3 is TGTGCCAGCCTGGGGACTAGCGGGGGGGAGACCTACGAGCAGTACTTC. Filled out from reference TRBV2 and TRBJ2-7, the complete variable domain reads EPEVTQTPSHQVTQMGQEVILRCVPISNHLYFYWYRQILGQKVEFLVSFYNNEISEKSEIFDDQFSVERPDGSNFTLKIRSTKLEDSAMYFCASLGTSGGETYEQYFGPGTRLTVT.

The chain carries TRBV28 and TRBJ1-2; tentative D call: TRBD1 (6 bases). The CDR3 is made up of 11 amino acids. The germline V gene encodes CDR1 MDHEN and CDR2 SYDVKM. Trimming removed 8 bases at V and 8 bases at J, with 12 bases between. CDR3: CASSPGGGYTF. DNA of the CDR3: TGTGCCAGCTCCCCTGGGGGCGGCTACACCTTC.

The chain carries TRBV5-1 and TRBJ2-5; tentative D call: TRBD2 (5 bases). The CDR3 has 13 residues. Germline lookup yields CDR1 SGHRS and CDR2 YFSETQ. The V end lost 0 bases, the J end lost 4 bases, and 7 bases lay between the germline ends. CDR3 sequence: CASSLVAGETQYF. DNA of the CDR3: TGCGCCAGCAGCTTGGTGGCGGGAGAGACCCAGTACTTC.

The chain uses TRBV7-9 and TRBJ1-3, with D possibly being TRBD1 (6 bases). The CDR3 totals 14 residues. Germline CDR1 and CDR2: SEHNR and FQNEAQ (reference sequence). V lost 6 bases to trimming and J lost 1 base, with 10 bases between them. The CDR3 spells CASSPDRSGNTIYF. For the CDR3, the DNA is TGTGCCAGCAGTCCAGACAGGTCTGGAAACACCATATATTTT.

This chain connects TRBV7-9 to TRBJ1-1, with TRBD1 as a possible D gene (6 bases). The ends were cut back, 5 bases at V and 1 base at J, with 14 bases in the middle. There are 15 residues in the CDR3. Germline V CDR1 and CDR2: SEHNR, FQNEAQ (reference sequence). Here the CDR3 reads CASSPGTNSNTEAFF. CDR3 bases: TGTGCCAGCAGCCCCGGGACAAATTCGAACACTGAAGCTTTCTTT.

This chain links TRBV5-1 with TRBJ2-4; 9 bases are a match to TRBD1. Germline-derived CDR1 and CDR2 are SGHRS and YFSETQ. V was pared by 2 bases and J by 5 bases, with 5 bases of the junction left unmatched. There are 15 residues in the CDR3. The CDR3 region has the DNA TGCGCCAGCAGCTTACCGGGACAGGGACAAAACATTCAGTACTTC. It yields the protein CASSLPGQGQNIQYF.

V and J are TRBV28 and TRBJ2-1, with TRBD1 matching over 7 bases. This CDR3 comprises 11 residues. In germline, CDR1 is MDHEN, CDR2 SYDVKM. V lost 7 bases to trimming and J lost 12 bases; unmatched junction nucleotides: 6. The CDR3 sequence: CASTRQGRQFF. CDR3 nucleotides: TGTGCCAGCACCCGACAGGGACGGCAGTTCTTC.

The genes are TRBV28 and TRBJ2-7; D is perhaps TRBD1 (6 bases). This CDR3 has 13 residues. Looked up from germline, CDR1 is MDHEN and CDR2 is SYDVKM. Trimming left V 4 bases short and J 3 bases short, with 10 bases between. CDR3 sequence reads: CASSSGDRYEQYF. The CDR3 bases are TGTGCCAGCAGTTCAGGGGATCGCTACGAGCAGTACTTC. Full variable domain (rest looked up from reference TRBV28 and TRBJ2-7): DVKVTQSSRYLVKRTGEKVFLECVQDMDHENMFWYRQDPGLGLRLIYFSYDVKMKEKGDIPEGYSVSREKKERFSLILESASTNQTSMYLCASSSGDRYEQYFGPGTRLTVT.

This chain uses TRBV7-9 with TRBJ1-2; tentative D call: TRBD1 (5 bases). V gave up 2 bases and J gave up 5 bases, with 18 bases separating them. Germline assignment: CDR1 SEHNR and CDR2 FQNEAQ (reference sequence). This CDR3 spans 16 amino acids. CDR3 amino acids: CASSLPSRQHTYGYTF. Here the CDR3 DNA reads TGTGCCAGCAGCTTACCGTCCCGACAGCATACATATGGCTACACCTTC.

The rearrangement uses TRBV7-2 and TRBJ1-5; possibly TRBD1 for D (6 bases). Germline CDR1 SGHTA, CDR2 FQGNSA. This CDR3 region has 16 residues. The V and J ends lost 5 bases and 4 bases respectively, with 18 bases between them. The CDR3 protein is CASSQGQFLGNQPQHF. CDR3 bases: TGTGCCAGCAGCCAAGGACAGTTCCTGGGGAATCAGCCCCAGCATTTT.

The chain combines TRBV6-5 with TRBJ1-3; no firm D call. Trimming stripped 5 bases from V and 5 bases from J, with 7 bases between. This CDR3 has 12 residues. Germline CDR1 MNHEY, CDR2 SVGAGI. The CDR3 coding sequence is TGTGCCAGCAGTATGGGCAGAAACACCATATATTTT. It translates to CASSMGRNTIYF.

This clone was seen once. The CDR3 DNA sequence: TGTGCCAGCAGCCAAGGGGGGCCGGGCACAGATACGCAGTATTTT. Amino acids: CASSQGGPGTDTQYF. The V and J genes are TRBV4-2 and TRBJ2-3, with D possibly matching TRBD1 (6 bases). CDR1 and CDR2 (germline): LGHNA, YNFKEQ. V dropped 1 base and J dropped 1 base, with 9 bases sitting between them. The CDR3 length is 15 residues.

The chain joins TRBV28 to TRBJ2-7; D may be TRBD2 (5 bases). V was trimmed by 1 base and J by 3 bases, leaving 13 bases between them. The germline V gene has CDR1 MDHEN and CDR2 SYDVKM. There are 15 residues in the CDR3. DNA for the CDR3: TGTGCCAGCAGTTTATCCGGACTCACAAGCTACGAGCAGTACTTC. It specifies CASSLSGLTSYEQYF.

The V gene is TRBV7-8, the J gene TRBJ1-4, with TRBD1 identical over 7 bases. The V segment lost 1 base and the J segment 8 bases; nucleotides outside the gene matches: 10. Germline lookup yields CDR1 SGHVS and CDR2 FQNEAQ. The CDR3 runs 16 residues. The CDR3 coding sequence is TGTGCCAGCAGCTTAGGCTATCCTGAGGACAGGGAAAAACTGTTTTTT. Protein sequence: CASSLGYPEDREKLFF.

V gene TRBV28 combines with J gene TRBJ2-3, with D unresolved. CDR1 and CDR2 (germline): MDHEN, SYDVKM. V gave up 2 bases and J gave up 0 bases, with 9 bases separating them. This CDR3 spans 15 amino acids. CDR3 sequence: CASSLAYVSTDTQYF. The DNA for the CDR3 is TGTGCCAGCAGTTTAGCCTACGTTAGCACAGATACGCAGTATTTT.

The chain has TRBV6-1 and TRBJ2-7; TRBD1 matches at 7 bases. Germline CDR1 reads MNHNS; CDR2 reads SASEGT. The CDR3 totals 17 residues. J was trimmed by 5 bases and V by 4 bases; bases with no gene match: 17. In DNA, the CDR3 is TGTGCCAGCAGTGGCTGGGGGCCACTTGACAGGGTACACGAGCAGTACTTC. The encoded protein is CASSGWGPLDRVHEQYF.

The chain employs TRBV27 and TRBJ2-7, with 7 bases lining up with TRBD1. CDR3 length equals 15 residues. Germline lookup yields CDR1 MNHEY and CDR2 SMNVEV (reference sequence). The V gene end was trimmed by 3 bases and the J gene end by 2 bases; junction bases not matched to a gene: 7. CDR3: CASSFLRDSPYEQYF. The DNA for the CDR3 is TGTGCCAGCAGTTTCCTCCGGGACAGCCCCTACGAGCAGTACTTC.

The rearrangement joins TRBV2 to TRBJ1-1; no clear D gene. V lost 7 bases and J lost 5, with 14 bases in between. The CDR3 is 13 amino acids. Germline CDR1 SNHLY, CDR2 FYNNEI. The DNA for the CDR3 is TGTGCCAGCACGGAAACGGGAAAAACTGAAGCTTTCTTT. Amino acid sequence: CASTETGKTEAFF. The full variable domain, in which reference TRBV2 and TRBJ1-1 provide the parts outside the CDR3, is EPEVTQTPSHQVTQMGQEVILRCVPISNHLYFYWYRQILGQKVEFLVSFYNNEISEKSEIFDDQFSVERPDGSNFTLKIRSTKLEDSAMYFCASTETGKTEAFFGQGTRLTVV.